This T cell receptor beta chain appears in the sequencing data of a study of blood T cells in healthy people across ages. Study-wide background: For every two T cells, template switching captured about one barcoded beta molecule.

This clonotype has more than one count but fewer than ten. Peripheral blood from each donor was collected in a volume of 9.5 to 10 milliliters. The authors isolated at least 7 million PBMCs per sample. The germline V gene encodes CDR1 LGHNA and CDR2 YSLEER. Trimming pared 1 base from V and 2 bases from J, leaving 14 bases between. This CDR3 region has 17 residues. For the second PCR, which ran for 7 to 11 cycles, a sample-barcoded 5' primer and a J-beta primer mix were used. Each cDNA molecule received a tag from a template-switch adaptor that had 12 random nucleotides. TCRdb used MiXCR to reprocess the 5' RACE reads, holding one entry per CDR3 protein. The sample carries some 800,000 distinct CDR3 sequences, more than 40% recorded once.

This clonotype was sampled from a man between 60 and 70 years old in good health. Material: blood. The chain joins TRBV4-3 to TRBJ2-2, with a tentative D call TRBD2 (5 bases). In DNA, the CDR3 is TGCGCCAGCAGCCAAGTCACACTAGGACTTAACACCGGGGAGCTGTTTTTT. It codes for CASSQVTLGLNTGELFF.